A selection of T cell receptor beta chains follows, all from one sample in a study of T cell repertoires in ileal Crohn's disease. Using immunoSEQ multiplex PCR, the repertoire was profiled, and TCRdb retains in-frame clones only, with some absent. Among about 14,000 clones listed, over 65% were seen once. The specimen sequenced was ileal tissue. All receptors derive from an adult with Crohn's disease. CDR3s include the opening cysteine and the closing phenylalanine or tryptophan. Fields, in order: J gene, V gene, clone size, D gene, CDR3 DNA, CDR3 protein. D genes are given only for firm matches. For some rows the clone size is stated as once, few or many, or as a class when expanded; others skip it.

>TRBJ1-4|TRBV6-1|.|TRBD1
TGTGCCAGCAGTGAAGCGGGTAGGGGGCGGACTAATGAAAAACTGTTTTTT
CASSEAGRGRTNEKLFF
>TRBJ1-5|TRBV6-1|.|.
TGTGCCAGCAGCGGACAGCTCAATCAGCCCCAGCATTTT
CASSGQLNQPQHF
>TRBJ2-1|TRBV28|.|TRBD2
TGTGCCAGCAGTTTACTTACCGGGACTAGCGTAAGCTCCTACAATGAGCAGTTCTTC
CASSLLTGTSVSSYNEQFF
>TRBJ2-1|TRBV19|.|TRBD2
TGTGCCACCGGACTAGCGGGGGGTGATGAGCAGTTCTTC
CATGLAGGDEQFF
>TRBJ2-1|TRBV2|.|.
TGTGCCAGCAGTCAAAATCCGGGACACGGCGTGTTCTTC
CASSQNPGHGVFF
>TRBJ2-7|TRBV6-1|few|TRBD2
TGTGCCAGCAGTGAAGGAATAGCGGGGGCCTCCTACGAGCAGTACTTC
CASSEGIAGASYEQYF
>TRBJ1-5|TRBV21-1|.|.
TGTGCCAGCAGCAAAGAGACAGGGGGGGGAAATCAGCCCCAGCATTTT
CASSKETGGGNQPQHF
>TRBJ2-3|TRBV5-5|.|TRBD2
TGTGCCAGCAGCTCCGGACTAGCGGGGGGGCCCGGGACGCAGTATTTT
CASSSGLAGGPGTQYF
>TRBJ1-3|TRBV6-1|.|.
TGTGCCAGCAGTGAAACAGGGGGAAACACCATATATTTT
CASSETGGNTIYF
>TRBJ1-2|TRBV9|.|.
TGTGCCAGCAGCGTAGGCCCGGCGACTACTAACTATGGCTACACCTTC
CASSVGPATTNYGYTF
>TRBJ2-2|TRBV2|.|TRBD1
TGTGCCAGCAGACGGACAGGGACCGGGGAGCTGTTTTTT
CASRRTGTGELFF
>TRBJ1-6|TRBV30|.|TRBD1
TGTGCCTGGAAGTCTTTGTTCGGACAGGGGTATAATTCACCCCTCCACTTT
CAWKSLFGQGYNSPLHF
>TRBJ2-2|TRBV9|.|.
TGTGCCAGCAGCGTACACCGCTCAGAGAACACCGGGGAGCTGTTTTTT
CASSVHRSENTGELFF
>TRBJ2-5|TRBV18|.|.
TGTGCCAGCTCACCACAAACAAGCGGGGAGACCCAGTACTTC
CASSPQTSGETQYF